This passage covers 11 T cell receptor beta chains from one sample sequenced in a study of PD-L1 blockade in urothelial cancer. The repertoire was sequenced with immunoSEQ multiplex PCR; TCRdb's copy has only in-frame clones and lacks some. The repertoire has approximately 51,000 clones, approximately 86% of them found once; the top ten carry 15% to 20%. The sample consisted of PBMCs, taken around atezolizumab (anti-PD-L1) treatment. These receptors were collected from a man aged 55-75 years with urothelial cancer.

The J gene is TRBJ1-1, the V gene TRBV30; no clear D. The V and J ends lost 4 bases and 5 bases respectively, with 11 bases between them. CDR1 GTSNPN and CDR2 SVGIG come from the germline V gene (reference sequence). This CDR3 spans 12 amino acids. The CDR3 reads CAWNTRITEAFF. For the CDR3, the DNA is TGTGCCTGGAATACAAGAATTACTGAAGCTTTCTTT.

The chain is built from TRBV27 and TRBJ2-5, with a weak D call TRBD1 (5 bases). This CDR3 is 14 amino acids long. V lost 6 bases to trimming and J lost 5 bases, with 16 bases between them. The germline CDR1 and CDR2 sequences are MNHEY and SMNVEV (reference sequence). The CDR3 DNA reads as TGTGCCAGCAGCACGACAGACGAGGTGGAGACCCAGTACTTC. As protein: CASSTTDEVETQYF.

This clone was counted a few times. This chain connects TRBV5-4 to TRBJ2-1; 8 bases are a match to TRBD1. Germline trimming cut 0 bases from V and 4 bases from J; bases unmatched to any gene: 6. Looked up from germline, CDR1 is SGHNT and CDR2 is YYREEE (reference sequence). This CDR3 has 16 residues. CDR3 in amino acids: CASSLGGTGFYNEQFF. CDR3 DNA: TGTGCCAGCAGCTTGGGAGGGACAGGATTTTACAATGAGCAGTTCTTC.

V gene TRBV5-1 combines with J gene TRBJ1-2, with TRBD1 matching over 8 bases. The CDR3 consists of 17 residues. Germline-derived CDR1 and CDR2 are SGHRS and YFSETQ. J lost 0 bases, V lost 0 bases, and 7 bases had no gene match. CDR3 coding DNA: TGCGCCAGCAGCTTGGGGACAGGGCGGAAGGCTAACTATGGCTACACCTTC. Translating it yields CASSLGTGRKANYGYTF.

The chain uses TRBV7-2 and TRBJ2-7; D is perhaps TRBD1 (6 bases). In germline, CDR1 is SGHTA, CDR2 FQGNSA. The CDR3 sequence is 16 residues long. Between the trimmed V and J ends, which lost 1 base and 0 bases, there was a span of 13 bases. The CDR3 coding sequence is TGTGCCAGCAGCTTAGTCGCAGGGGTAAGCTCCTACGAGCAGTACTTC. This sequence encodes CASSLVAGVSSYEQYF.

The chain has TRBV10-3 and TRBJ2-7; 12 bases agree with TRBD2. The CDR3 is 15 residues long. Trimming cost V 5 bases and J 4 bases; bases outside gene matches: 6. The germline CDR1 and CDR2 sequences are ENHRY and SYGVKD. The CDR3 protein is CAISRTSGATYEQYF. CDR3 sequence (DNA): TGTGCCATCAGTAGGACTAGCGGGGCCACTTACGAGCAGTACTTC.

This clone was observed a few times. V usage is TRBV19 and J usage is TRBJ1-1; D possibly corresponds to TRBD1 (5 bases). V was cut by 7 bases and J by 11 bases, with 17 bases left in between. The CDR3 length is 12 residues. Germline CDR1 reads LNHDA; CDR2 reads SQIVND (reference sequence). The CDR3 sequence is CASNPPGYGAFF. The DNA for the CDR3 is TGTGCCAGTAACCCCCCAGGGTATGGGGCTTTCTTT.

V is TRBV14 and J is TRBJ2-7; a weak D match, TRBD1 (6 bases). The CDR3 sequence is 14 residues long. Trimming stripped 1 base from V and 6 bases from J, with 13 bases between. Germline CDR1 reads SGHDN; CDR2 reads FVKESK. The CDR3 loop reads CASSQAGQFFEQYF. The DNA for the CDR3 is TGTGCCAGCAGCCAAGCTGGACAGTTCTTCGAGCAGTACTTC.

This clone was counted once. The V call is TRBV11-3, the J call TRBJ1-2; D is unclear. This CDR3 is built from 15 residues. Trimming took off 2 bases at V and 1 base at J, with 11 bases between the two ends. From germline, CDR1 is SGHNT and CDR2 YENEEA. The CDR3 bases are TGTGCCAGCAGCTTAACCCAGGCCAGTAACTATGGCTACACCTTC. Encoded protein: CASSLTQASNYGYTF.

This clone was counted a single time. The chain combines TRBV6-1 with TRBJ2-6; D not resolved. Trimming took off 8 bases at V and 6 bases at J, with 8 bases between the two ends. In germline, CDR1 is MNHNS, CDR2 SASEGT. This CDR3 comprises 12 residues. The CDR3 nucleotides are TGTGCCAGCTCGGTTGAGGCCAACGTCCTGACTTTC. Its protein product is CASSVEANVLTF.

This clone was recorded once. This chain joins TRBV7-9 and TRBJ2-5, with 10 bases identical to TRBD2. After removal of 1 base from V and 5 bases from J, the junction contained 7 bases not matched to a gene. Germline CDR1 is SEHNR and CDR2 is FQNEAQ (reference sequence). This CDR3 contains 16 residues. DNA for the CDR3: TGTGCCAGCAGCTTAGGACAGCGGGGGGGCCGGGAGACCCAGTACTTC. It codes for CASSLGQRGGRETQYF.